The 21 T cell receptor beta chains reported below all come from one sample, sequenced in a study of cytotoxic CD8 clonotypes in ibrutinib-treated CLL listed by TCRdb under 2021. The method behind the library was the immunoSEQ multiplex PCR assay. TCRdb's version of the immuneACCESS table is confined to in-frame rearrangements and falls short of the full clone set. An unresolved V gene accounts for under half of the shortfall where checked; the remainder is of unknown origin. In all, the sample holds 150,000 to 200,000 clones, and about 88% of those were seen once. The ten largest clones capture 3% to 3.5% of the sample. What this sample's time point label stands for: progressive disease on ibrutinib. This sample comprised PBMCs, obtained at disease progression, from a patient treated with ibrutinib. The receptor source for this set is a human donor with chronic lymphocytic leukemia.

The chain couples TRBV6-5 to TRBJ2-7, with D perhaps TRBD1 (6 bases). Deletions cut 6 bases from V and 2 bases from J, with 14 bases between. The V gene's germline CDR1 is MNHEY and CDR2 SVGAGI. The CDR3 loop spans 14 amino acids. The CDR3 here is CASRTRTDTYEQYF. For the CDR3, the DNA is TGTGCCAGCAGGACTCGGACAGACACCTACGAGCAGTACTTC.

V gene TRBV6-5 combines with J gene TRBJ2-5, with a possible D match to TRBD1 (6 bases). In germline, CDR1 is MNHEY, CDR2 SVGAGI. V was shortened by 5 bases and J by 5 bases, with 12 bases between the two germline ends. The CDR3 is 13 residues long. This CDR3 reads CASSRSQGETQYF. CDR3 in DNA: TGTGCCAGCAGTCGGTCCCAGGGGGAGACCCAGTACTTC.

This rearrangement joins TRBV7-8 to TRBJ2-7; D ambiguous. Germline CDR1 and CDR2: SGHVS and FQNEAQ. Trimming took off 3 bases at V and 0 bases at J, with 12 bases between the two ends. CDR3 length: 15 amino acids. CDR3 residues: CASSFRAASSYEQYF. CDR3 DNA: TGTGCCAGCAGCTTTCGCGCAGCTAGCTCCTACGAGCAGTACTTC. Combining the CDR3 with reference TRBV7-8 and TRBJ2-7 gives the whole variable domain GAGVSQSPRYKVAKRGQDVALRCDPISGHVSLFWYQQALGQGPEFLTYFQNEAQLDKSGLPSDRFFAERPEGSVSTLKIQRTQQEDSAVYLCASSFRAASSYEQYFGPGTRLTVT.

The V gene is TRBV19, the J gene TRBJ1-2, with D uncertain. The germline V gene has CDR1 LNHDA and CDR2 SQIVND (reference sequence). Trimming took off 8 bases at V and 2 bases at J, with 15 bases between the two ends. The CDR3 is 14 amino acids. The DNA of the CDR3 is TGTGCCAGTTCCGTTGCAGGATCAAACTATGGCTACACCTTC. Protein: CASSVAGSNYGYTF.

This chain uses TRBV11-2 with TRBJ2-3; 7 nucleotides align to TRBD2. Germline V gene sequence: CDR1 SGHAT, CDR2 FQNNGV. V shed 5 bases and J 0 bases; nucleotides not matched to a gene: 5. CDR3 length: 15 amino acids. DNA for the CDR3: TGTGCCAGCAGCCTCAATAGCGGGAGCACAGATACGCAGTATTTT. This encodes CASSLNSGSTDTQYF. Complete variable domain (other parts from reference TRBV11-2 and TRBJ2-3): EAGVAQSPRYKIIEKRQSVAFWCNPISGHATLYWYQQILGQGPKLLIQFQNNGVVDDSQLPKDRFSAERLKGVDSTLKIQPAKLEDSAVYLCASSLNSGSTDTQYFGPGTRLTVL.

The V and J genes are TRBV7-6 and TRBJ2-3; 13 bases map to TRBD2. Germline CDR1 is SGHVS and CDR2 is FNYEAQ. The CDR3 spans 18 residues. J was trimmed by 9 bases and V by 3 bases; bases with no gene match: 15. CDR3 protein: CASSFVGLAGSIGGTQYF. CDR3 nucleotides: TGTGCCAGCAGCTTCGTGGGACTAGCGGGATCCATCGGAGGCACGCAGTATTTT.

The gene calls are TRBV7-9 and TRBJ2-1; 7 positions agree with TRBD1. This CDR3 contains 15 residues. Germline values: CDR1 SEHNR, CDR2 FQNEAQ (reference sequence). Trimming cost V 6 bases and J 6 bases; bases outside gene matches: 11. In nucleotides, the CDR3 is TGTGCCAGCAGTTATGATGGGACAGTCACCAATGAGCAGTTCTTC. Residues: CASSYDGTVTNEQFF.

The genes are TRBV7-9 and TRBJ2-7; 8 positions agree with TRBD2. The CDR3 sequence is 15 residues long. From germline, CDR1 is SEHNR and CDR2 FQNEAQ (reference sequence). Unmatched junction bases numbered 12, after V lost 5 bases and J lost 6 bases. This CDR3 reads CASSPSPGLVLEQYF. CDR3 DNA sequence: TGTGCCAGCAGCCCGTCCCCGGGACTAGTACTCGAGCAGTACTTC.

The rearrangement links TRBV5-5 to TRBJ1-2; D gene uncertain. Germline CDR1 reads SGHKS; CDR2 reads YYEKEE (reference sequence). Trimming cost V 0 bases and J 2 bases, with 8 bases left between them. The CDR3 contains 14 residues. CDR3 protein: CASSLAALNYGYTF. The CDR3 DNA reads TGTGCCAGCAGCTTGGCGGCTTTAAACTATGGCTACACCTTC.

The chain couples TRBV6-5 to TRBJ2-7; 7 nucleotides match TRBD2. The germline V gene encodes CDR1 MNHEY and CDR2 SVGAGI. V was pared by 4 bases and J by 6 bases, with 12 bases of the junction left unmatched. This CDR3 is 15 amino acids long. Here the CDR3 reads CASSSEDTRLAEQYF. CDR3 nucleotides: TGTGCCAGCAGTTCCGAGGACACCAGACTAGCCGAGCAGTACTTC.

This chain joins TRBV19 and TRBJ2-7; 8 bases align to TRBD1. The V and J ends lost 4 bases and 3 bases, in that order; junction bases with no gene match: 8. Germline CDR1 is LNHDA and CDR2 is SQIVND (reference sequence). This CDR3 has 15 residues. The CDR3 nucleotides are TGTGCCAGTAGTAAAAGTCGGGGACAGGTCTACGAGCAGTACTTC. This translates into CASSKSRGQVYEQYF.

The chain uses TRBV27 and TRBJ2-1; the D is unclear. This CDR3 has 12 residues. Trimming stripped 8 bases from V and 6 bases from J, with 11 bases between. The germline gives CDR1 MNHEY, CDR2 SMNVEV (reference sequence). The CDR3 here is CASVDTGNEQFF. In nucleotides, the CDR3 is TGTGCCAGCGTTGATACGGGCAATGAGCAGTTCTTC.

V usage is TRBV6-5 and J usage is TRBJ2-7; 7 bases are shared with TRBD2. Trimming cost V 6 bases and J 2 bases; bases outside gene matches: 7. This CDR3 contains 14 residues. CDR1 is MNHEY and CDR2 is SVGAGI in the germline V gene. CDR3 DNA sequence: TGTGCCAGCAGGCGAGCGGGACCCGCCTACGAGCAGTACTTC. Translated, it gives CASRRAGPAYEQYF.

V and J are TRBV4-2 and TRBJ2-1; D gene ambiguous. The V end was cut by 1 base, the J end by 0 bases, with 13 bases between. From germline, CDR1 is LGHNA and CDR2 YNFKEQ. The CDR3 runs to 17 residues. The CDR3 is CASSQVQTANSYNEQFF. The DNA for the CDR3 is TGTGCCAGCAGCCAAGTTCAAACAGCTAACTCCTACAATGAGCAGTTCTTC.

The genes are TRBV25-1 and TRBJ2-1; D is ambiguous. V lost 1 base to trimming and J lost 4 bases, with 8 bases between them. The germline gives CDR1 MGHDK, CDR2 SYGVNS. The length of the CDR3 is 14 residues. For the CDR3, the DNA is TGTGCCAGCAGTGAATTTGGGTTTTACAATGAGCAGTTCTTC. Translated: CASSEFGFYNEQFF.

In nucleotides, the CDR3 is TGTGCCAGCAAACCTAAGGGGGGGCGCTTAGAAAACTATGGCTACACCTTC. This codes for CASKPKGGRLENYGYTF. The chain links TRBV27 to TRBJ1-2, with D possibly matching TRBD1 (6 bases). Per the germline V gene, CDR1 is MNHEY and CDR2 is SMNVEV (reference sequence). This CDR3 comprises 17 residues. V lost 7 bases and J lost 2, with 23 bases in between.

V is TRBV7-9 and J is TRBJ2-1; D remains unclear. This CDR3 spans 14 amino acids. Trimming removed 4 bases from V and 2 bases from J, with 9 bases in between. Per germline, CDR1 SEHNR and CDR2 FQNEAQ (reference sequence). CDR3 in amino acids: CASSSDRTYNEQFF. In DNA, the CDR3 is TGTGCCAGCAGCTCCGACCGAACCTACAATGAGCAGTTCTTC.

V is TRBV23-1 and J is TRBJ1-5; a possible D gene is TRBD1 (5 bases). TRBV23-1 carries the ORF label, with uncertain function. The V end was cut by 4 bases, the J end by 1 base, with 11 bases between. This CDR3 has 15 amino acids. In DNA, the CDR3 is TGCGCCAGCAGTCTTCAGGGTAAAAGCAATCAGCCCCAGCATTTT. Translating gives CASSLQGKSNQPQHF.

This clone was observed once. The chain carries TRBV10-3 and TRBJ2-5; TRBD1 agrees at 8 bases. Trimming cost V 8 bases and J 7 bases; bases outside gene matches: 18. Germline V gene lookup returns CDR1 ENHRY and CDR2 SYGVKD. The CDR3 has 16 residues. CDR3 loop: CAIRTGDRGWGATQYF. In DNA, the CDR3 is TGTGCCATCCGGACAGGCGACAGGGGTTGGGGAGCGACCCAGTACTTC.

The genes are TRBV5-6 and TRBJ2-1, with D tentatively TRBD1 (6 bases). In germline, CDR1 is SGHDT, CDR2 YYEEEE. The CDR3 has 15 residues. The V and J ends lost 4 bases and 0 bases respectively, with 11 bases between them. The CDR3 DNA is TGTGCCAGCAGCAGACAGGAACCCTCCTACAATGAGCAGTTCTTC. Translation gives CASSRQEPSYNEQFF.

The rearrangement joins TRBV2 to TRBJ1-5; D is perhaps TRBD1 (5 bases). CDR3 size: 14 residues. The germline CDR1 and CDR2 sequences are SNHLY and FYNNEI. Between the trimmed V and J ends, which lost 4 bases and 5 bases, there was a span of 12 bases. CDR3 sequence: CASSAGRVDQPQHF. CDR3 sequence (DNA): TGTGCCAGCAGTGCGGGCAGGGTAGATCAGCCCCAGCATTTT.